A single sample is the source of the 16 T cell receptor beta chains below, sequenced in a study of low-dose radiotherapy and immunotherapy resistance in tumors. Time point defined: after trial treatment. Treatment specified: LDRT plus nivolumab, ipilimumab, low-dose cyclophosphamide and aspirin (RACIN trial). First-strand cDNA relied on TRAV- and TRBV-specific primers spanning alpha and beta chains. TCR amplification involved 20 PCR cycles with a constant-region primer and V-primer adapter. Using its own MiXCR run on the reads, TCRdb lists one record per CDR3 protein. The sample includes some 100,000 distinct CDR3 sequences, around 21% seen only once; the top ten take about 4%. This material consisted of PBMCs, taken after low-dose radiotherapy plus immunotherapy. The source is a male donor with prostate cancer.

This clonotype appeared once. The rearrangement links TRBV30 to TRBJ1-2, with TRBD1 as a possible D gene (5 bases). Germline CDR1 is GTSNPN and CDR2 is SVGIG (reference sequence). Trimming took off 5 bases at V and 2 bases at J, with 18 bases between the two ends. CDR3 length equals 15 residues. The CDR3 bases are TGTGCCTGGGAACTGTATGAGGGACTGAACTATGGCTACACCTTC. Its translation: CAWELYEGLNYGYTF.

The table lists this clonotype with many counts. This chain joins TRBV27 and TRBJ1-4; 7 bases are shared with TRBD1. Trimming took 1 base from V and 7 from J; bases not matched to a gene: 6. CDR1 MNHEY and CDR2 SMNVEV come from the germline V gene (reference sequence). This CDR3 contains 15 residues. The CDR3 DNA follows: TGTGCCAGCAGTTTATTGACAGGGATTGGTGAAAAACTGTTTTTT. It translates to CASSLLTGIGEKLFF.

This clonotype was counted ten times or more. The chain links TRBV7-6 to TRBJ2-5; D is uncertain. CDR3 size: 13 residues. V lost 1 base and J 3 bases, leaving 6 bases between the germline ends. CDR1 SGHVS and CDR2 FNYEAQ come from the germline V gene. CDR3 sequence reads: CASSLVVKETQYF. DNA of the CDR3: TGTGCCAGCAGCTTAGTTGTTAAAGAGACCCAGTACTTC.

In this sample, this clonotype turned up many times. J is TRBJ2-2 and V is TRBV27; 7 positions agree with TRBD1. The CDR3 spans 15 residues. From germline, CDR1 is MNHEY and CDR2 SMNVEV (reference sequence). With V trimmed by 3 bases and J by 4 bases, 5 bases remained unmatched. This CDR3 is CASSFTGVSTGELFF. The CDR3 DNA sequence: TGTGCCAGCAGTTTCACAGGGGTTTCCACCGGGGAGCTGTTTTTT.

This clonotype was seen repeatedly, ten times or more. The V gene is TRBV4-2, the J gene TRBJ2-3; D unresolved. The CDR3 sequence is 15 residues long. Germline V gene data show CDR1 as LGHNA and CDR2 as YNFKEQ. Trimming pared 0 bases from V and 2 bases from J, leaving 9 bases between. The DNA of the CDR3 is TGTGCCAGCAGCCAAGAGTCGATCCCCACAGATACGCAGTATTTT. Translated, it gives CASSQESIPTDTQYF.

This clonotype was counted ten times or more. CDR3: CASGGRQPPTDTQYF. CDR3 DNA: TGTGCCAGTGGGGGGAGGCAGCCTCCCACAGATACGCAGTATTTT. V gene TRBV19 combines with J gene TRBJ2-3; tentatively, D is TRBD2 (6 bases). The V and J ends lost 8 bases and 2 bases respectively, with 17 bases between them. Germline assignment: CDR1 LNHDA and CDR2 SQIVND (reference sequence). This CDR3 contains 15 residues.

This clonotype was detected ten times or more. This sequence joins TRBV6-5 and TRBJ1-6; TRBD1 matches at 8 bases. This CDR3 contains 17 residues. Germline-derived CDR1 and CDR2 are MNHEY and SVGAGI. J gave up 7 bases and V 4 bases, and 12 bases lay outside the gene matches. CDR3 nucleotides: TGTGCCAGCAGTTTCCAGGGGGCGCTCCGGGGGAATTCACCCCTCCACTTT. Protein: CASSFQGALRGNSPLHF.

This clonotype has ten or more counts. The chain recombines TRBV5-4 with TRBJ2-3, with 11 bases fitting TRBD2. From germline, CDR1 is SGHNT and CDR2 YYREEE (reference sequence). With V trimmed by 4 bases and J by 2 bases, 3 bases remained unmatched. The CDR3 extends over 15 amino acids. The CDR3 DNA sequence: TGTGCCAGCAGCCTACTAGCGGGGGACACAGATACGCAGTATTTT. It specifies CASSLLAGDTDTQYF.

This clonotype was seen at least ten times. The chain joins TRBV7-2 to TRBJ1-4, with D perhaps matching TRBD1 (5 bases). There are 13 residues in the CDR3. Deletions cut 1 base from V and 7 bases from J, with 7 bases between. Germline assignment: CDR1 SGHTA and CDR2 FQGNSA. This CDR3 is CASSLGGGEKLFF. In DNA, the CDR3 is TGTGCCAGCAGCTTAGGGGGGGGTGAAAAACTGTTTTTT.

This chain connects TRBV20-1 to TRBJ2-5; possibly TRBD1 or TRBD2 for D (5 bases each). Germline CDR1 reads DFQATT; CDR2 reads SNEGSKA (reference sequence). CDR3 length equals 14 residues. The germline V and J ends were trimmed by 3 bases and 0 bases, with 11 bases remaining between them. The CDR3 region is CSARGQGDQETQYF. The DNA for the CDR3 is TGCAGTGCTAGGGGGCAGGGAGACCAAGAGACCCAGTACTTC.

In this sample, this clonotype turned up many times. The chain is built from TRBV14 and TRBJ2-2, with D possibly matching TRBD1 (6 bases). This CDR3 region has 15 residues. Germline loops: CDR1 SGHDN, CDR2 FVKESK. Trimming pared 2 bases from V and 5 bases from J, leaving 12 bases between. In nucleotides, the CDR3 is TGTGCCAGCAGCCAATACATCCAGGGGACCGGGGAGCTGTTTTTT. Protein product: CASSQYIQGTGELFF.

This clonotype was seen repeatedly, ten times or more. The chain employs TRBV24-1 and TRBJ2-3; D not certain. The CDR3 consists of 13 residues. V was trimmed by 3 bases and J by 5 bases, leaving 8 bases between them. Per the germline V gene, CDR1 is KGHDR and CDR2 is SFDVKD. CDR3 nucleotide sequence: TGTGCCACCAGTGATGGGGTGGTAGATACGCAGTATTTT. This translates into CATSDGVVDTQYF.

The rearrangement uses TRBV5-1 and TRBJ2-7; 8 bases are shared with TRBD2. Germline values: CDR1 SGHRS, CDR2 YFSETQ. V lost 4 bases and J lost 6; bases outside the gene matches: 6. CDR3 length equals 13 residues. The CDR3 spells CASSAGTSSEQYF. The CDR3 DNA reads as TGCGCCAGCAGCGCCGGGACTAGTTCCGAGCAGTACTTC. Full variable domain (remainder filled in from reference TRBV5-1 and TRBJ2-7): KAGVTQTPRYLIKTRGQQVTLSCSPISGHRSVSWYQQTPGQGLQFLFEYFSETQRNKGNFPGRFSGRQFSNSRSEMNVSTLELGDSALYLCASSAGTSSEQYFGPGTRLTVT.

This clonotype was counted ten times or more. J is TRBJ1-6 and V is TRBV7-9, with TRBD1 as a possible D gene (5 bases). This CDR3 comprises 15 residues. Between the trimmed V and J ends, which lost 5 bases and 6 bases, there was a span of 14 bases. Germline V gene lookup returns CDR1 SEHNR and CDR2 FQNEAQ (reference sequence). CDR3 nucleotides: TGTGCCAGCAGCGGAGGGACCGCCAGTAATTCACCCCTCCACTTT. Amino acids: CASSGGTASNSPLHF.

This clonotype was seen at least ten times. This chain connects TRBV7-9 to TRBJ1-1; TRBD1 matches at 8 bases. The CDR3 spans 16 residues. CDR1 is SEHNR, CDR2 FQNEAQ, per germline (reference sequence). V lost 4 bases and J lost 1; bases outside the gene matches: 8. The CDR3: CASSSPTGAGNTEAFF. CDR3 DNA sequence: TGTGCCAGCAGCTCACCGACAGGGGCTGGGAACACTGAAGCTTTCTTT.

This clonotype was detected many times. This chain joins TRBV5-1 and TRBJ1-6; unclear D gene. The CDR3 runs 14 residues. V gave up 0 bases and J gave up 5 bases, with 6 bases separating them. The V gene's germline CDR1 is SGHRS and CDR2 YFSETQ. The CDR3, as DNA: TGCGCCAGCAGCTTGGCCCGGGATAATTCACCCCTCCACTTT. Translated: CASSLARDNSPLHF.